Below, 14 T cell receptor beta chains from the same sample are listed, as sequenced in a study of blood T cell repertoires in COVID-19. Using immunoSEQ multiplex PCR, the repertoire was profiled, and TCRdb retains in-frame clones only, with some absent. The sample records 150,000 to 200,000 clones, around 81% being singletons. The sequenced sample consisted of peripheral blood. These receptors came from a human donor with acute or convalescent COVID-19. The donor label of this sample is uncertain.

V usage is TRBV3-1 (or the pseudogene TRBV3-2) and J usage is TRBJ1-4; 7 bases are shared with TRBD1. The junction had 5 bases not matched to a gene; V was cut back by 8 bases and J by 8 bases. Germline V gives CDR1 LGHDT, CDR2 YNNKEL (reference sequence). This CDR3 spans 12 amino acids. The DNA of the CDR3 is TGTGCCAGCGGAAACAGGGGCGAAAAACTGTTTTTT. Translated: CASGNRGEKLFF.

The V call is TRBV11-2, the J call TRBJ1-1; TRBD1 might be the D (6 bases). Germline V gene lookup returns CDR1 SGHAT and CDR2 FQNNGV. The CDR3 has 14 amino acids. Trimming removed 5 bases at V and 1 base at J, with 11 bases between. CDR3 DNA sequence: TGTGCCAGCAGCCTGGACAGCGCGAACACTGAAGCTTTCTTT. Residues: CASSLDSANTEAFF. Based on the CDR3 plus reference TRBV11-2 and TRBJ1-1, the full variable domain is EAGVAQSPRYKIIEKRQSVAFWCNPISGHATLYWYQQILGQGPKLLIQFQNNGVVDDSQLPKDRFSAERLKGVDSTLKIQPAKLEDSAVYLCASSLDSANTEAFFGQGTRLTVV.

V and J are TRBV3-1 (or the pseudogene TRBV3-2) and TRBJ2-2; tentative D call: TRBD2 (5 bases). The germline V and J ends were trimmed by 1 base and 4 bases, with 16 bases remaining between them. The CDR3 consists of 17 residues. Germline V gene lookup returns CDR1 LGHDT and CDR2 YNNKEL (reference sequence). CDR3: CASSQVGRRGSTGELFF. The CDR3, as DNA: TGTGCCAGCAGCCAAGTGGGAAGACGAGGGTCCACCGGGGAGCTGTTTTTT.

V and J are TRBV10-2 and TRBJ2-7, with D possibly being TRBD1 (5 bases). CDR1 and CDR2 (germline): WSHSY, SAAADI. The CDR3 runs 13 residues. Trimming left V 5 bases short and J 6 bases short, with 14 bases between. The CDR3 is CASSLAPQGEQYF. The CDR3 DNA sequence: TGCGCCAGCAGTCTGGCCCCCCAGGGCGAGCAGTACTTC.

V gene TRBV2 combines with J gene TRBJ1-5; D might be TRBD1 (6 bases). Deletions cut 5 bases from V and 1 base from J, with 9 bases between. There are 14 residues in the CDR3. CDR1 is SNHLY and CDR2 is FYNNEI in the germline V gene. In DNA form, the CDR3 reads TGTGCCAGCAGTCGACAGGTCAGCAATCAGCCCCAGCATTTT. Protein: CASSRQVSNQPQHF.

This rearrangement joins TRBV6-5 to TRBJ2-4; tentative D call: TRBD1 (5 bases). The germline V gene encodes CDR1 MNHEY and CDR2 SVGAGI. The CDR3 is 15 amino acids. Trimming removed 8 bases at V and 5 bases at J, with 19 bases between. The chain's CDR3 is CASSLMTQDQNIQYF. Written as DNA, the CDR3 is TGTGCCAGCTCCCTCATGACACAGGACCAAAACATTCAGTACTTC.

CDR3 amino acids: CASSLYPSYEQYF. In nucleotides, the CDR3 is TGCGCCAGCAGCTTGTATCCGTCCTACGAGCAGTACTTC. This chain connects TRBV5-1 to TRBJ2-7, with D hard to call. Germline CDR1 SGHRS, CDR2 YFSETQ. The CDR3 runs to 13 residues. Trimming stripped 1 base from V and 1 base from J, with 6 bases between.

This rearrangement joins TRBV5-8 to TRBJ1-2, with 9 bases lining up with TRBD1. The CDR3 sequence is 15 residues long. Germline V gives CDR1 SGHTS, CDR2 YDEGEE. The V and J ends lost 4 bases and 1 base, in that order; junction bases with no gene match: 5. CDR3 sequence (DNA): TGTGCCAGCAGCCAGGGACAGGGCATTAACTATGGCTACACCTTC. Protein: CASSQGQGINYGYTF. Together with reference TRBV5-8 and TRBJ1-2, the CDR3 gives the full variable domain: EAGVTQSPTHLIKTRGQQATLRCSPISGHTSVYWYQQALGLGLQFLLWYDEGEERNRGNFPPRFSGRQFPNYSSELNVNALELEDSALYLCASSQGQGINYGYTFGSGTRLTVV.

CDR3 nucleotide sequence: TGTGCCAGCAGTTACGTACGGGGGGCTAACTATGGCTACACCTTC. Translating gives CASSYVRGANYGYTF. V gene TRBV6-5 combines with J gene TRBJ1-2, with a tentative D call TRBD1 (5 bases). CDR1 MNHEY and CDR2 SVGAGI come from the germline V gene. V was clipped by 2 bases and J by 0 bases, with 10 bases between them. This CDR3 comprises 15 residues.

This clone was found a few times. This chain links TRBV29-1 with TRBJ1-1; 7 bases map to TRBD1. Per the germline V gene, CDR1 is SQVTM and CDR2 is ANQGSEA. The CDR3 length is 13 residues. V lost 4 bases to trimming and J lost 6 bases; unmatched junction nucleotides: 8. The chain's CDR3 is CSVGQGEWAEAFF. DNA for the CDR3: TGCAGCGTTGGGCAGGGGGAGTGGGCTGAAGCTTTCTTT. Full variable domain (remainder filled in from reference TRBV29-1 and TRBJ1-1): SAVISQKPSRDICQRGTSLTIQCQVDSQVTMMFWYRQQPGQSLTLIATANQGSEATYESGFVIDKFPISRPNLTFSTLTVSNMSPEDSSIYLCSVGQGEWAEAFFGQGTRLTVV.

This clone was seen a handful of times. The gene calls are TRBV12-3 or TRBV12-4 and TRBJ1-1; D ambiguous. The CDR3 sequence is 12 residues long. The V end lost 5 bases, the J end lost 0 bases, and 4 bases lay between the germline ends. The CDR3 sequence: CASSPMNTEAFF. For the CDR3, the DNA is TGTGCCAGCAGTCCCATGAACACTGAAGCTTTCTTT.

V gene TRBV6-1 combines with J gene TRBJ2-5; D possibly corresponds to TRBD1 (6 bases). Germline V gene sequence: CDR1 MNHNS, CDR2 SASEGT. The CDR3 sequence is 17 residues long. The V gene lost 3 bases and the J gene lost 3 bases, with 20 bases spanning the gap. CDR3 coding DNA: TGTGCCAGCAGTGACGCGACGTGGTATACAGGGAAAGAGACCCAGTACTTC. Protein: CASSDATWYTGKETQYF.

This clone was seen more than once but under ten times. The chain uses TRBV7-9 and TRBJ2-7, with TRBD2 identical over 7 bases. The CDR3 has 15 residues. Germline V gene data show CDR1 as SEHNR and CDR2 as FQNEAQ (reference sequence). After removal of 5 bases from V and 0 bases from J, the junction contained 7 bases not matched to a gene. Written as DNA, the CDR3 is TGTGCCAGCAGCGGGGGGGTGTCGAGCTCCTACGAGCAGTACTTC. It codes for CASSGGVSSSYEQYF.

There are a few counts of this clone. The chain uses TRBV7-6 and TRBJ1-3, with no clear D. V dropped 3 bases and J dropped 0 bases, with 15 bases sitting between them. This CDR3 comprises 17 residues. Germline values: CDR1 SGHVS, CDR2 FNYEAQ. CDR3 residues: CASSFWALGISGNTIYF. The CDR3 DNA reads as TGTGCCAGCAGCTTCTGGGCTTTGGGCATCTCTGGAAACACCATATATTTT. The entire variable domain, with the rest obtained from reference TRBV7-6 and TRBJ1-3, is as follows: GAGVSQSPRYKVTKRGQDVALRCDPISGHVSLYWYRQALGQGPEFLTYFNYEAQQDKSGLPNDRFSAERPEGSISTLTIQRTEQRDSAMYRCASSFWALGISGNTIYFGEGSWLTVV.